These 31 T cell receptor beta chains were all obtained from the same sample, sequenced in a study of cytomegalovirus exposure and HLA in healthy donors. With 60 Vbeta and 13 Jbeta primers, the PCR was carried out. Sequencing was performed with immunoSEQ multiplex PCR; in TCRdb, only in-frame clones are kept and a portion is missing. The sample holds 110,000 or so clones, roughly 70% seen once. The sequencing input was PBMCs. Receptors were obtained from a middle-aged man in good health and CMV-seronegative.

The chain joins TRBV7-9 to TRBJ2-5, with 14 bases aligning to TRBD2. CDR1 SEHNR and CDR2 FQNEAQ come from the germline V gene (reference sequence). There are 16 residues in the CDR3. Unmatched junction bases numbered 16, after V lost 7 bases and J lost 12 bases. CDR3 coding DNA: TGTGCCAGCACCGCGGCTTCGACTAGCGGGGGGGAGAAGAAGTACTTC. It specifies CASTAASTSGGEKKYF.

The rearrangement uses TRBV27 and TRBJ2-7; 11 bases fit TRBD2. Unmatched junction bases numbered 9, after V lost 6 bases and J lost 2 bases. This CDR3 has 16 amino acids. Germline assignment: CDR1 MNHEY and CDR2 SMNVEV (reference sequence). The CDR3 region is CASSPLSSGGAYEQYF. For the CDR3, the DNA is TGTGCCAGCAGCCCTCTGAGTAGCGGGGGGGCCTACGAGCAGTACTTC.

The rearrangement joins TRBV5-5 to TRBJ2-2; D may be TRBD1 (6 bases). Germline V lookup: CDR1 SGHKS, CDR2 YYEKEE (reference sequence). The CDR3 spans 15 residues. Deletions cut 0 bases from V and 6 bases from J, with 12 bases between. CDR3 nucleotides: TGTGCCAGCAGCTTGGACAGGGATTGGGCCGGGGAGCTGTTTTTT. Encoded protein: CASSLDRDWAGELFF.

This sequence joins TRBV6-5 and TRBJ2-7, with a tentative D call TRBD2 (7 bases). CDR3 length: 15 amino acids. Between the trimmed V and J ends, which lost 6 bases and 4 bases, there was a span of 19 bases. Germline assignment: CDR1 MNHEY and CDR2 SVGAGI. CDR3 loop: CASSTTPGGRYEQYF. The CDR3 DNA sequence: TGTGCCAGCAGCACGACTCCGGGGGGCAGGTACGAGCAGTACTTC.

As to this clone: Sequence at one end of the junction differs from germline and may be a read error. This chain joins TRBV5-6 and TRBJ2-7, with D perhaps TRBD1 (6 bases). CDR1 is SGHDT and CDR2 is YYEEEE in the germline V gene. CDR3 length equals 13 residues. In DNA form, the CDR3 reads TGTGCCAGCAGCTTGGGCCTTGACGGGACATCGGACTTC. Protein sequence: CASSLGLDGTSDF.

Concerning this clone itself: Other DNA sequences within the sample encode an identical CDR3. This sequence joins TRBV2 and TRBJ2-7; 9 positions match TRBD1. CDR3 length: 15 residues. V gave up 6 bases and J gave up 1 base; unmatched junction bases: 7. Germline-derived CDR1 and CDR2 are SNHLY and FYNNEI. The CDR3 spells CASSIQGAASYEQYF. CDR3 coding DNA: TGTGCCAGCAGCATACAGGGGGCGGCTTCCTACGAGCAGTACTTC.

This clone turned up a few times. The genes are TRBV4-1 and TRBJ1-1; perhaps TRBD1 as D (6 bases). The CDR3 is made up of 15 amino acids. Germline V gene lookup returns CDR1 MGHRA and CDR2 YSYEKL. The V end was cut by 1 base, the J end by 1 base, with 10 bases between. The chain's CDR3 is CASSQVSGQNTEAFF. The CDR3 nucleotides are TGCGCCAGCAGCCAAGTATCGGGACAGAACACTGAAGCTTTCTTT.

The chain combines TRBV4-1 with TRBJ2-3, with 10 bases that match TRBD2. The V and J ends lost 0 bases and 5 bases, in that order; junction bases with no gene match: 5. The CDR3 extends over 16 amino acids. Germline values: CDR1 MGHRA, CDR2 YSYEKL. The CDR3 is CASSQDAAGGRDTQYF. The CDR3 DNA is TGCGCCAGCAGCCAAGATGCAGCGGGGGGGAGAGATACGCAGTATTTT.

The V and J genes are TRBV4-2 and TRBJ2-3; 13 nucleotides agree with TRBD2. Germline values: CDR1 LGHNA, CDR2 YNFKEQ. The CDR3 covers 18 residues. The ends lost 1 base at V and 5 bases at J; junction bases unmatched: 9. The CDR3 region has the DNA TGTGCCAGCAGCCAAGTACTAGCGGGGGGGCCTGGGGGAGATACGCAGTATTTT. Its protein product is CASSQVLAGGPGGDTQYF.

The chain employs TRBV28 and TRBJ1-5, with D possibly being TRBD1 (6 bases). The CDR3 is made up of 16 amino acids. In germline, CDR1 is MDHEN, CDR2 SYDVKM. V was pared by 6 bases and J by 8 bases, with 23 bases between. The CDR3 is CASSRARGQGIKPQHF. The DNA of the CDR3 is TGTGCCAGCAGCCGGGCGAGAGGGCAGGGGATCAAGCCCCAGCATTTT. Full variable domain (remainder filled in from reference TRBV28 and TRBJ1-5): DVKVTQSSRYLVKRTGEKVFLECVQDMDHENMFWYRQDPGLGLRLIYFSYDVKMKEKGDIPEGYSVSREKKERFSLILESASTNQTSMYLCASSRARGQGIKPQHFGDGTRLSIL.

This clone appeared a few times. V usage is TRBV5-1 and J usage is TRBJ2-1, with 14 nucleotides matching TRBD2. CDR3 length: 17 residues. Trimming at V came to 3 bases and at J to 7 bases, leaving 9 bases not matched to a gene. The germline V gene has CDR1 SGHRS and CDR2 YFSETQ. As DNA, the CDR3 is TGCGCCAGCAGCTCAGGACTAGCGGGGGGTCCACGGAATGAGCAGTTCTTC. The encoded protein is CASSSGLAGGPRNEQFF.

The chain has TRBV7-3 and TRBJ2-1; D remains ambiguous. Looked up from germline, CDR1 is SGHTA and CDR2 is FQGTGA. With 5 bases removed from V and 9 bases from J, the gap between germline ends came to 14 bases. The CDR3 runs to 13 residues. Here the CDR3 reads CASSGNRGGEQFF. CDR3 DNA sequence: TGTGCCAGCAGCGGAAACCGAGGCGGTGAGCAGTTCTTC.

Details on this clone: Compared with germline, one end of the junction differs, possibly owing to a read error. The CDR3 spells CASSSRGGSGYGYPF. The CDR3 nucleotides are TGTGCCAGCAGCAGCAGGGGAGGGTCTGGATATGGCTACCCCTTC. The chain joins TRBV7-9 to TRBJ1-2; maybe TRBD1 (6 bases). CDR1 is SEHNR, CDR2 FQNEAQ, per germline (reference sequence). The CDR3 loop spans 15 amino acids. The variable domain in full, with the rest retrieved from reference TRBV7-9 and TRBJ1-2, is DTGVSQNPRHKITKRGQNVTFRCDPISEHNRLYWYRQTLGQGPEFLTYFQNEAQLEKSRLLSDRFSAERPKGSFSTLEIQRTEQGDSAMYLCASSSRGGSGYGYPFGSGTRLTVV.

The CDR3 loop reads CASSQFSSSASTDTQYF. As DNA, the CDR3 is TGCGCCAGCAGCCAATTCTCATCTAGCGCTAGCACAGATACGCAGTATTTT. The chain is built from TRBV4-1 and TRBJ2-3; TRBD2 is a possible D gene (6 bases). Germline V gene lookup returns CDR1 MGHRA and CDR2 YSYEKL. V was shortened by 2 bases and J by 0 bases, with 15 bases between the two germline ends. The CDR3 loop spans 17 amino acids.

J is TRBJ2-5 and V is TRBV5-1, with 7 bases that match TRBD1. With 3 bases clipped from V and 2 bases from J, the junction kept 4 bases outside the gene matches. Germline V gives CDR1 SGHRS, CDR2 YFSETQ. The length of the CDR3 is 14 residues. CDR3 sequence (DNA): TGCGCCAGCAGCTCACAGGGGCTTCAAGAGACCCAGTACTTC. This encodes CASSSQGLQETQYF.

The rearrangement uses TRBV6-1 and TRBJ2-3, with a weak D call TRBD1 (6 bases). Germline-derived CDR1 and CDR2 are MNHNS and SASEGT. The V end was cut by 5 bases, the J end by 5 bases, with 8 bases between. The CDR3 length is 12 residues. The CDR3 bases are TGTGCCAGCAGTCAACAGGGAGATACGCAGTATTTT. As protein: CASSQQGDTQYF.

The chain joins TRBV10-3 to TRBJ1-5, with a possible D match to TRBD1 (5 bases). Trimming took 6 bases from V and 0 from J, leaving 6 bases between them. This CDR3 has 13 amino acids. Per the germline V gene, CDR1 is ENHRY and CDR2 is SYGVKD. The CDR3 loop is CAIRTASNQPQHF. The CDR3 DNA reads as TGTGCCATCAGGACAGCTAGCAATCAGCCCCAGCATTTT.

This clone was seen once. The chain joins TRBV25-1 to TRBJ2-1, with D perhaps matching TRBD2 (6 bases). This CDR3 comprises 17 residues. The V gene lost 6 bases and the J gene lost 0 bases, with 18 bases spanning the gap. CDR1 MGHDK and CDR2 SYGVNS come from the germline V gene. The CDR3 region has the DNA TGTGCCAGCAGCGCGACTAGGGTGGAGGTCTCCTACAATGAGCAGTTCTTC. The encoded protein is CASSATRVEVSYNEQFF.

J is TRBJ2-3 and V is TRBV5-1; D is possibly TRBD1 (6 bases). V gave up 4 bases and J gave up 4 bases, with 13 bases separating them. The CDR3 runs 14 residues. Germline V gives CDR1 SGHRS, CDR2 YFSETQ. The CDR3 nucleotides read TGCGCCAGCAGCCCGGGGCAGGGGTCAGATACGCAGTATTTT. It encodes CASSPGQGSDTQYF.

As concerns this clone: Other DNA sequences of this sample code for an identical CDR3. The rearrangement links TRBV7-2 to TRBJ2-3; D is perhaps TRBD2 (5 bases). The CDR3 has 14 amino acids. Germline CDR1 and CDR2: SGHTA and FQGNSA. V was shortened by 2 bases and J by 1 base, with 7 bases between the two germline ends. The CDR3 DNA follows: TGTGCCAGCAGCTTAACGAGGGGCACAGATACGCAGTATTTT. As protein: CASSLTRGTDTQYF.

The chain carries TRBV19 and TRBJ2-1; D unresolved. V shed 9 bases and J shed 0 bases, with 9 bases lying between them. There are 13 residues in the CDR3. From germline, CDR1 is LNHDA and CDR2 SQIVND (reference sequence). The CDR3 DNA follows: TGTGCCAGCCAGTCCAGCTCCTACAATGAGCAGTTCTTC. The encoded protein is CASQSSSYNEQFF.

V gene TRBV5-5 combines with J gene TRBJ1-2; D is perhaps TRBD1 (6 bases). Per germline, CDR1 SGHKS and CDR2 YYEKEE (reference sequence). The V end lost 4 bases, the J end lost 1 base, and 20 bases lay between the germline ends. The CDR3 consists of 17 residues. The CDR3 nucleotides read TGTGCCAGCAGCGCATCGGAGTGGGGGCTGGGTAACTATGGCTACACCTTC. It specifies CASSASEWGLGNYGYTF.

This sequence joins TRBV27 and TRBJ2-3, with 10 bases lining up with TRBD2. CDR3 length: 16 residues. The germline gives CDR1 MNHEY, CDR2 SMNVEV (reference sequence). V shed 5 bases, J shed 1 base, and the junction held 6 bases outside the gene matches. The CDR3 sequence: CASSLLGTSGTDTQYF. Written as DNA, the CDR3 is TGTGCCAGCAGTCTCCTTGGGACTAGCGGCACAGATACGCAGTATTTT.

The chain links TRBV13 to TRBJ1-1; D may be TRBD1 (6 bases). The CDR3 has 15 amino acids. Trimming pared 3 bases from V and 1 base from J, leaving 12 bases between. Germline V gene lookup returns CDR1 PRHDT and CDR2 FYEKMQ (reference sequence). The CDR3 reads CASSFKVTGNTEAFF. The DNA of the CDR3 is TGTGCCAGCAGCTTCAAAGTGACAGGGAACACTGAAGCTTTCTTT.

The chain combines TRBV5-1 with TRBJ2-2, with 7 bases identical to TRBD1. Germline V lookup: CDR1 SGHRS, CDR2 YFSETQ. The J segment lost 4 bases and the V segment lost 4 bases, leaving 10 bases of the junction unmatched. CDR3 length: 16 residues. This CDR3 is CASSLWTGETTGELFF. The CDR3 bases are TGCGCCAGCAGCCTCTGGACAGGTGAAACCACCGGGGAGCTGTTTTTT.

This clone has a handful of counts. The genes are TRBV18 and TRBJ2-7; 8 bases fit TRBD2. The CDR3 length is 12 residues. The ends lost 8 bases at V and 3 bases at J; junction bases unmatched: 3. CDR1 and CDR2 from the germline V gene are KGHSH and LQKENI. Here the CDR3 reads CASEAGGYEQYF. The CDR3 nucleotides are TGTGCCAGCGAGGCGGGGGGCTACGAGCAGTACTTC.

The chain employs TRBV5-4 and TRBJ2-1; D uncertain. V was pared by 0 bases and J by 7 bases, with 8 bases between. The CDR3 consists of 13 residues. Per the germline V gene, CDR1 is SGHNT and CDR2 is YYREEE (reference sequence). The CDR3 DNA reads as TGTGCCAGCAGCTTGGACAGACGAAATGAGCAGTTCTTC. Translation: CASSLDRRNEQFF.

The rearrangement links TRBV27 to TRBJ2-2, with unresolved D. V was cut by 3 bases and J by 5 bases, with 4 bases left in between. The CDR3 has 12 amino acids. Germline loops: CDR1 MNHEY, CDR2 SMNVEV (reference sequence). CDR3 protein: CASSFLTGELFF. The CDR3 DNA follows: TGTGCCAGCAGTTTCCTGACCGGGGAGCTGTTTTTT.

The chain combines TRBV7-9 with TRBJ1-1; 9 bases line up with TRBD1. Germline lookup yields CDR1 SEHNR and CDR2 FQNEAQ (reference sequence). The length of the CDR3 is 14 residues. After removal of 4 bases from V and 4 bases from J, the junction contained 4 bases not matched to a gene. CDR3 in DNA: TGTGCCAGCAGCTCCGGGACAGGGACCACTGAAGCTTTCTTT. Translating it yields CASSSGTGTTEAFF.

The V gene is TRBV5-1, the J gene TRBJ2-3; D remains ambiguous. Germline loops: CDR1 SGHRS, CDR2 YFSETQ. Between the trimmed V and J ends, which lost 0 bases and 5 bases, there was a span of 10 bases. The CDR3 has 14 amino acids. In nucleotides, the CDR3 is TGCGCCAGCAGCTTGGGGCTAGGCGTAGATACGCAGTATTTT. This sequence encodes CASSLGLGVDTQYF.

This sequence joins TRBV7-9 and TRBJ2-7; TRBD2 agrees at 9 bases. The CDR3 runs 13 residues. Looked up from germline, CDR1 is SEHNR and CDR2 is FQNEAQ (reference sequence). Trimming at V came to 5 bases and at J to 4 bases, leaving 3 bases not matched to a gene. CDR3 residues: CASSQRGVYEQYF. The CDR3, as DNA: TGTGCCAGCAGCCAGCGGGGGGTATACGAGCAGTACTTC.